Following are 31 T cell receptor beta chains from one sample sequenced in a study of T cell responses to AZD1222 COVID-19 vaccine. Method: immunoSEQ multiplex PCR; TCRdb's copy keeps in-frame clones and lacks some. The data contain roughly 150,000 clones, roughly 90% of them seen just once; the ten biggest clones take up 1.5% to 2%. This sample comprised peripheral blood, obtained on day 0 of AZD1222 vaccination. These receptors were taken from an adult in good health.

The chain combines TRBV19 with TRBJ2-5; TRBD1 might be the D (6 bases). Looked up from germline, CDR1 is LNHDA and CDR2 is SQIVND (reference sequence). This CDR3 has 12 amino acids. V was pared by 11 bases and J by 5 bases, with 15 bases between. CDR3 protein: CASSRGEETQYF. The CDR3 coding sequence is TGTGCCTCATCCAGGGGTGAGGAGACCCAGTACTTC.

The rearrangement links TRBV30 to TRBJ1-6; D uncertain. The ends were cut back, 5 bases at V and 0 bases at J, with 11 bases in the middle. The CDR3 runs 15 residues. Per the germline V gene, CDR1 is GTSNPN and CDR2 is SVGIG (reference sequence). CDR3 region: CAWSSLSSYNSPLHF. As DNA, the CDR3 is TGTGCCTGGTCGAGTTTGAGCTCCTATAATTCACCCCTCCACTTT.

CDR3 nucleotides: TGTGCCAGCCGGAACGGGGCTAGCGGGAGATTGGGCACAGATACGCAGTATTTT. It specifies CASRNGASGRLGTDTQYF. The chain combines TRBV7-9 with TRBJ2-3; 10 bases map to TRBD2. The junction had 15 bases not matched to a gene; V was cut back by 8 bases and J by 1 base. CDR3 length equals 18 residues. In germline, CDR1 is SEHNR, CDR2 FQNEAQ (reference sequence). The whole variable domain, filled in from reference TRBV7-9 and TRBJ2-3, reads DTGVSQNPRHKITKRGQNVTFRCDPISEHNRLYWYRQTLGQGPEFLTYFQNEAQLEKSRLLSDRFSAERPKGSFSTLEIQRTEQGDSAMYLCASRNGASGRLGTDTQYFGPGTRLTVL.

The CDR3 is CASSPRARSTDTQYF. In DNA, the CDR3 is TGTGCCAGCAGCCCGCGCGCACGAAGCACAGATACGCAGTATTTT. The chain uses TRBV6-2 or TRBV6-3 and TRBJ2-3; D call uncertain. The V end lost 6 bases, the J end lost 0 bases, and 13 bases lay between the germline ends. Germline V CDR1 and CDR2: MNHEY, SVGEGT. The length of the CDR3 is 15 residues.

The genes are TRBV18 and TRBJ1-1; D is undetermined. The CDR3 consists of 14 residues. V lost 2 bases and J 0 bases, leaving 7 bases between the germline ends. Germline assignment: CDR1 KGHSH and CDR2 LQKENI. The CDR3 DNA reads as TGTGCCAGCTCACCAGAAAAGTTGAACACTGAAGCTTTCTTT. This translates into CASSPEKLNTEAFF.

This clone has just a few counts. V and J are TRBV19 and TRBJ1-2; D may be TRBD1 (6 bases). The CDR3 has 12 amino acids. V gave up 7 bases and J gave up 3 bases, with 9 bases separating them. Per germline, CDR1 LNHDA and CDR2 SQIVND (reference sequence). CDR3 in DNA: TGTGCCAGTAACGGGGGCTACTATGGCTACACCTTC. It is translated as CASNGGYYGYTF.

CDR3 bases: TGTGCAAGTCGCTTCGGGGAGCAGTACTTC. Translating gives CASRFGEQYF. J is TRBJ2-7 and V is TRBV12-2; TRBD2, the table's D call, was not compared with the DNA. TRBV12-2 is shown as a pseudogene. The CDR3 is made up of 10 amino acids.

The chain links TRBV2 to TRBJ1-1; D is unresolved. CDR1 and CDR2 (germline): SNHLY, FYNNEI. With 7 bases removed from V and 0 bases from J, the gap between germline ends came to 15 bases. CDR3 length equals 15 residues. Here the CDR3 reads CASTSRTAMNTEAFF. CDR3 DNA sequence: TGTGCCAGCACTTCAAGGACGGCCATGAACACTGAAGCTTTCTTT. Using reference TRBV2 and TRBJ1-1 for the parts outside the CDR3, the full variable domain is EPEVTQTPSHQVTQMGQEVILRCVPISNHLYFYWYRQILGQKVEFLVSFYNNEISEKSEIFDDQFSVERPDGSNFTLKIRSTKLEDSAMYFCASTSRTAMNTEAFFGQGTRLTVV.

V usage is TRBV3-1 (or the pseudogene TRBV3-2) and J usage is TRBJ2-7; 10 bases align to TRBD2. Germline loops: CDR1 LGHDT, CDR2 YNNKEL (reference sequence). CDR3 length equals 15 residues. V gave up 0 bases and J gave up 8 bases; unmatched junction bases: 7. The CDR3 DNA reads TGTGCCAGCAGCCAAGAATCTAGCGGGAGAATGAAGCAGTACTTC. Translating it yields CASSQESSGRMKQYF.

V usage is TRBV19 and J usage is TRBJ1-2, with a possible D match to TRBD1 (6 bases). Germline lookup yields CDR1 LNHDA and CDR2 SQIVND (reference sequence). The CDR3 spans 16 residues. Trimming took off 0 bases at V and 4 bases at J, with 15 bases between the two ends. CDR3 protein: CASSIDPGHRLYGYTF. CDR3 in DNA: TGTGCCAGTAGTATAGATCCGGGACACCGCCTCTATGGCTACACCTTC.

The rearrangement joins TRBV12-5 to TRBJ1-4; D is perhaps TRBD1 (6 bases). V lost 4 bases and J lost 5, with 17 bases in between. The CDR3 has 16 residues. Germline V gives CDR1 LGHNT, CDR2 FRNRAP. The CDR3 loop reads CASGYLQGFLNEKLFF. CDR3 sequence (DNA): TGTGCTAGTGGTTACCTACAGGGATTTTTAAATGAAAAACTGTTTTTT.

This chain links TRBV28 with TRBJ1-6; TRBD1 matches at 9 bases. This CDR3 is 12 amino acids long. The J segment lost 14 bases and the V segment lost 5 bases, leaving 4 bases of the junction unmatched. Germline loops: CDR1 MDHEN, CDR2 SYDVKM. The DNA of the CDR3 is TGTGCCAGCAGTCTCCGGGACAGGGCCCTCCACTTT. Translating gives CASSLRDRALHF.

The CDR3 DNA sequence: TGTGCCAGCAGTTACTACGACAGAAGTAATTCACCCCTCCACTTT. It codes for CASSYYDRSNSPLHF. This chain links TRBV6-5 with TRBJ1-6; D is perhaps TRBD1 (5 bases). Germline values: CDR1 MNHEY, CDR2 SVGAGI. The CDR3 is 15 residues long. V was trimmed by 1 base and J by 6 bases, leaving 10 bases between them.

The genes are TRBV4-1 and TRBJ2-7; D call uncertain. Germline V gene sequence: CDR1 MGHRA, CDR2 YSYEKL. The CDR3 consists of 15 residues. Between the trimmed V and J ends, which lost 1 base and 4 bases, there was a span of 14 bases. CDR3 loop: CASSQGTLASYEQYF. The CDR3 bases are TGCGCCAGCAGCCAAGGGACCTTAGCTAGTTACGAGCAGTACTTC.

This clone was found a few times. The chain couples TRBV2 to TRBJ1-2; D may be TRBD1 (6 bases). The V gene's germline CDR1 is SNHLY and CDR2 FYNNEI. The CDR3 extends over 14 amino acids. V was cut by 6 bases and J by 4 bases, with 15 bases left in between. CDR3 DNA: TGTGCCAGCAGCGAGGGGGGGCGGTCCTATGGCTACACCTTC. Encoded protein: CASSEGGRSYGYTF.

This chain connects TRBV5-1 to TRBJ1-3; D unclear. The CDR3 extends over 15 amino acids. Trimming took off 0 bases at V and 1 base at J, with 8 bases between the two ends. CDR1 is SGHRS and CDR2 is YFSETQ in the germline V gene. For the CDR3, the DNA is TGCGCCAGCAGCTTGGGGACTGTATCTGGAAACACCATATATTTT. Residues: CASSLGTVSGNTIYF.

The chain couples TRBV4-3 to TRBJ2-4; 11 bases match TRBD2. V dropped 0 bases and J dropped 3; count of bases not matched to a gene: 7. CDR1 is LGHNA and CDR2 is YSLEER in the germline V gene. This CDR3 comprises 18 residues. CDR3 in amino acids: CASSQDTTSGAIKNIQYF. CDR3 sequence (DNA): TGCGCCAGCAGCCAAGATACGACTAGCGGGGCGATCAAAAACATTCAGTACTTC.

V is TRBV6-2 or TRBV6-3 and J is TRBJ1-5; D might be TRBD1 (6 bases). Deletions cut 2 bases from V and 6 bases from J, with 8 bases between. The CDR3 runs to 13 residues. The V gene's germline CDR1 is MNHEY and CDR2 SVGEGT. This chain's CDR3 is CASSYGRGQPQHF. The CDR3 DNA reads TGTGCCAGCAGTTACGGCAGGGGTCAGCCCCAGCATTTT.

The count of this clone is one. The V gene is TRBV6-1, the J gene TRBJ1-1; TRBD1 might be the D (5 bases). V lost 3 bases and J lost 5, with 13 bases in between. In germline, CDR1 is MNHNS, CDR2 SASEGT. The CDR3 consists of 14 residues. The CDR3 DNA reads TGTGCCAGCAGTGATCGGGACCCAAGTACTGAAGCTTTCTTT. Translation: CASSDRDPSTEAFF.

This clone was found once. The rearrangement links TRBV18 to TRBJ2-3; D might be TRBD1 (6 bases). This CDR3 spans 15 amino acids. Germline-derived CDR1 and CDR2 are KGHSH and LQKENI. V was cut by 3 bases and J by 0 bases, with 10 bases left in between. The chain's CDR3 is CASSPQQGSTDTQYF. CDR3 sequence (DNA): TGTGCCAGCTCACCCCAACAGGGTAGCACAGATACGCAGTATTTT.

This clone was counted a single time. The chain is built from TRBV6-5 and TRBJ1-1, with D hard to call. CDR1 is MNHEY and CDR2 is SVGAGI in the germline V gene. The CDR3 extends over 13 amino acids. V was trimmed by 9 bases and J by 1 base, leaving 12 bases between them. In DNA form, the CDR3 reads TGTGCCAGTTCCGCTAACAGGAACACTGAAGCTTTCTTT. Protein: CASSANRNTEAFF.

The V and J genes are TRBV7-8 and TRBJ2-3; TRBD2 aligns across 10 bases. Germline values: CDR1 SGHVS, CDR2 FQNEAQ. CDR3 length equals 16 residues. With 1 base clipped from V and 6 bases from J, the junction kept 7 bases outside the gene matches. This chain's CDR3 is CASSLGLAGVGDTQYF. The CDR3 DNA reads as TGTGCCAGCAGCTTAGGTCTAGCGGGAGTTGGGGATACGCAGTATTTT.

The gene calls are TRBV2 and TRBJ1-2, with D unresolved. This CDR3 is built from 13 residues. Germline CDR1 is SNHLY and CDR2 is FYNNEI. The V and J ends lost 4 bases and 8 bases respectively, with 14 bases between them. The CDR3 DNA reads TGTGCCAGCAGTGTAAATGGGAAGAACGGCTACACCTTC. Protein sequence: CASSVNGKNGYTF.

The V call is TRBV6-6, the J call TRBJ1-3, with D uncertain. CDR3 length: 12 residues. CDR1 MNHNY and CDR2 SVGAGI come from the germline V gene (reference sequence). Trimming took 7 bases from V and 3 from J, leaving 7 bases between them. The CDR3 spells CASIGNGNTIYF. In DNA form, the CDR3 reads TGTGCCAGCATTGGAAATGGAAACACCATATATTTT.

The chain joins TRBV4-2 to TRBJ1-2, with D perhaps TRBD1 (5 bases). CDR1 is LGHNA and CDR2 is YNFKEQ in the germline V gene. V was shortened by 0 bases and J by 5 bases, with 13 bases between the two germline ends. The CDR3 contains 15 residues. CDR3 amino acids: CASSQDLGGGYGYTF. Written as DNA, the CDR3 is TGTGCCAGCAGCCAAGATCTCGGTGGGGGGTATGGCTACACCTTC.

This clone was recorded once. V is TRBV7-9 and J is TRBJ2-7; D not resolved. V was clipped by 1 base and J by 2 bases, with 9 bases between them. The CDR3 covers 14 residues. The germline CDR1 and CDR2 sequences are SEHNR and FQNEAQ (reference sequence). CDR3 sequence (DNA): TGTGCCAGCAGCTTAGGCGGCAGCGCCTACGAGCAGTACTTC. This sequence encodes CASSLGGSAYEQYF.

The chain couples TRBV3-1 (or the pseudogene TRBV3-2) to TRBJ1-2; D ambiguous. Germline-derived CDR1 and CDR2 are LGHDT and YNNKEL (reference sequence). V was pared by 4 bases and J by 8 bases, with 14 bases between. This CDR3 spans 13 amino acids. In DNA, the CDR3 is TGTGCCAGCAGCCCCACCCGGGGTGTGGGCTACACCTTC. As protein: CASSPTRGVGYTF.

The CDR3 nucleotides read TGTGCCAGTAGTATAGAGGGGCATCAAAATCAGCCCCAGCATTTT. It translates to CASSIEGHQNQPQHF. V gene TRBV19 combines with J gene TRBJ1-5, with D perhaps matching TRBD1 (5 bases). The CDR3 loop spans 15 amino acids. Germline CDR1 LNHDA, CDR2 SQIVND (reference sequence). Trimming shortened V by 0 bases and J by 4 bases, and 10 bases separated the two germline ends. Drawing the rest from reference TRBV19 and TRBJ1-5, the complete variable domain is DGGITQSPKYLFRKEGQNVTLSCEQNLNHDAMYWYRQDPGQGLRLIYYSQIVNDFQKGDIAEGYSVSREKKESFPLTVTSAQKNPTAFYLCASSIEGHQNQPQHFGDGTRLSIL.

The V call is TRBV29-1, the J call TRBJ1-2, with D maybe TRBD1 (6 bases). The CDR3 is 12 residues long. Germline V CDR1 and CDR2: SQVTM, ANQGSEA. Trimming left V 6 bases short and J 4 bases short, with 12 bases between. The CDR3 DNA reads TGCAGCGTCGACGAGGGGGGCTATGGCTACACCTTC. This codes for CSVDEGGYGYTF. The full variable domain, in which reference TRBV29-1 and TRBJ1-2 provide the parts outside the CDR3, is SAVISQKPSRDICQRGTSLTIQCQVDSQVTMMFWYRQQPGQSLTLIATANQGSEATYESGFVIDKFPISRPNLTFSTLTVSNMSPEDSSIYLCSVDEGGYGYTFGSGTRLTVV.

The CDR3: CASSNPAGQGAFYGYTF. CDR3 DNA: TGTGCCAGCAGCAACCCGGCCGGACAGGGGGCCTTCTATGGCTACACCTTC. The chain links TRBV21-1 to TRBJ1-2; TRBD1, the D gene given by the table, was not confirmed from the DNA. TRBV21-1 is given as a pseudogene. The length of the CDR3 is 17 residues.

This clone has more than one count but fewer than ten. The chain is built from TRBV27 and TRBJ2-1; the match to TRBD2 covers 9 bases. The CDR3 is 17 amino acids. CDR1 MNHEY and CDR2 SMNVEV come from the germline V gene (reference sequence). Trimming cost V 2 bases and J 4 bases; bases outside gene matches: 9. The DNA for the CDR3 is TGTGCCAGCAGTTTAGCGAGCGGGGGGTTGGGGTACAATGAGCAGTTCTTC. Translation: CASSLASGGLGYNEQFF.